The clone carrying this TCR beta chain was observed many times. Its antigen is unknown. In making diagnoses, clinical symptoms, serum thyroxine and TRAb, thyroid ultrasound and orbital computed tomography were all used. V lost 8 bases and J 7 bases, leaving 21 bases between the germline ends. This CDR3 is built from 15 residues. Germline CDR1 is MDHEN and CDR2 is SYDVKM. These data are taken from a study of T cells in Graves' hyperthyroidism and ophthalmopathy. What was amplified from RNA transcripts were TCR beta CDR3 regions. TCR CDR3 regions were first amplified by RT-PCR with HTBI primers. From the multiplex PCR reads, TCRdb called clonotypes with MiXCR, one entry per CDR3 protein. This sample carries fewer than 450,000 distinct CDR3 sequences, about an eighth of them seen once, and the ten largest clones take 25% to 30%. Findings of the study overall: Among clonotypes expanded in thyroid above 0.001, most were also found in blood.

The sequencing input was blood. This sequence originates from a man in his forties or fifties with Graves' ophthalmopathy. The chain combines TRBV28 with TRBJ2-1; D is perhaps TRBD2 (6 bases). DNA of the CDR3: TGTGCCAGCTTCGGGTTAGCGGAATCTGGGAATGAGCAGTTCTTC. Protein sequence: CASFGLAESGNEQFF. Drawing the rest from reference TRBV28 and TRBJ2-1, the complete variable domain is DVKVTQSSRYLVKRTGEKVFLECVQDMDHENMFWYRQDPGLGLRLIYFSYDVKMKEKGDIPEGYSVSREKKERFSLILESASTNQTSMYLCASFGLAESGNEQFFGPGTRLTVL.